These 10 T cell receptor beta chains were sequenced from one sample in a study of cytomegalovirus exposure and HLA in healthy donors. The PCR used 60 Vbeta and 13 Jbeta primers. Using immunoSEQ multiplex PCR, the repertoire was profiled, and TCRdb retains in-frame clones only, with some absent. In the table there are fewer than 250,000 clones, about three quarters of which are singletons. Sequenced input: PBMCs. The receptors shown here come from a man in his forties or fifties in good health and CMV-seronegative.

This chain uses TRBV12-5 with TRBJ1-1, with 10 positions matching TRBD1. Trimming took 5 bases from V and 0 from J; bases not matched to a gene: 15. This CDR3 spans 19 amino acids. Germline V gene data show CDR1 as LGHNT and CDR2 as FRNRAP. CDR3 nucleotides: TGTGCTAGTGGTCCTGCCGGGACAGGGGAGTGGGTCATGAACACTGAAGCTTTCTTT. It translates to CASGPAGTGEWVMNTEAFF.

The chain combines TRBV28 with TRBJ2-4; D remains unclear. V gave up 2 bases and J gave up 6 bases, with 11 bases separating them. The germline V gene has CDR1 MDHEN and CDR2 SYDVKM. The CDR3 runs to 14 residues. The CDR3 DNA reads as TGTGCCAGCAGTTTAGGCGGTTTTGGAAACATTCAGTACTTC. This encodes CASSLGGFGNIQYF.

This chain joins TRBV7-9 and TRBJ2-2; TRBD1 might be the D (5 bases). The CDR3 is 16 amino acids. Trimming removed 10 bases from V and 4 bases from J, with 22 bases in between. Germline V gene data show CDR1 as SEHNR and CDR2 as FQNEAQ (reference sequence). The CDR3: CATSSMTARPTGELFF. CDR3 in DNA: TGTGCCACCTCATCCATGACAGCAAGGCCCACCGGGGAGCTGTTTTTT.

This clone showed up just a few times. The rearrangement joins TRBV2 to TRBJ2-1; unclear D gene. The CDR3 loop spans 13 amino acids. Trimming took 10 bases from V and 4 from J, leaving 14 bases between them. Germline V gene lookup returns CDR1 SNHLY and CDR2 FYNNEI. CDR3 DNA: TGTGCCACCCGCAGGTTTTTTTACAATGAGCAGTTCTTC. Amino acids: CATRRFFYNEQFF.

The J gene is TRBJ1-2, the V gene TRBV6-5; D not resolved. Trimming removed 5 bases at V and 4 bases at J, with 14 bases between. Germline lookup yields CDR1 MNHEY and CDR2 SVGAGI. CDR3 size: 14 residues. CDR3 coding DNA: TGTGCCAGCAGTAACCTCGCGGGAGGCTATGGCTACACCTTC. It yields the protein CASSNLAGGYGYTF.

V gene TRBV6-1 combines with J gene TRBJ1-5; D is unclear. The CDR3 consists of 14 residues. Germline assignment: CDR1 MNHNS and CDR2 SASEGT. Trimming took off 6 bases at V and 3 bases at J, with 12 bases between the two ends. Here the CDR3 reads CASRVSGHNQPQHF. CDR3 in DNA: TGTGCCAGCAGAGTTTCTGGGCACAATCAGCCCCAGCATTTT.

The chain carries TRBV19 and TRBJ2-1; D remains ambiguous. In germline, CDR1 is LNHDA, CDR2 SQIVND (reference sequence). V lost 4 bases, J lost 3 bases, and 4 bases lay in between. The CDR3 length is 12 residues. The CDR3: CASSKLYNEQFF. CDR3 sequence (DNA): TGTGCCAGTAGTAAACTCTACAATGAGCAGTTCTTC.

This clone was seen a handful of times. The rearrangement joins TRBV19 to TRBJ2-4, with 7 positions matching TRBD1. In germline, CDR1 is LNHDA, CDR2 SQIVND (reference sequence). This CDR3 is built from 15 residues. The junction had 7 bases not matched to a gene; V was cut back by 3 bases and J by 5 bases. The DNA of the CDR3 is TGTGCCAGTAGTATCTTGGCTGGGACAGAAAACATTCAGTACTTC. The encoded protein is CASSILAGTENIQYF.

The chain has TRBV4-1 and TRBJ2-1, with D possibly TRBD1 on 5 matching bases. Trimming stripped 4 bases from V and 0 bases from J, with 10 bases between. Germline CDR1 and CDR2: MGHRA and YSYEKL. This CDR3 spans 15 amino acids. In nucleotides, the CDR3 is TGCGCCAGCAGCCCGACAGACTTCTCCTACAATGAGCAGTTCTTC. Protein sequence: CASSPTDFSYNEQFF.

In this sample, this clone turned up once. The chain couples TRBV6-5 to TRBJ1-1; tentative D call: TRBD1 (5 bases). The germline gives CDR1 MNHEY, CDR2 SVGAGI. The CDR3 spans 13 residues. V gave up 5 bases and J gave up 2 bases, with 9 bases separating them. The DNA for the CDR3 is TGTGCCAGCAGTGAACAGGTAAACACTGAAGCTTTCTTT. Encoded protein: CASSEQVNTEAFF.